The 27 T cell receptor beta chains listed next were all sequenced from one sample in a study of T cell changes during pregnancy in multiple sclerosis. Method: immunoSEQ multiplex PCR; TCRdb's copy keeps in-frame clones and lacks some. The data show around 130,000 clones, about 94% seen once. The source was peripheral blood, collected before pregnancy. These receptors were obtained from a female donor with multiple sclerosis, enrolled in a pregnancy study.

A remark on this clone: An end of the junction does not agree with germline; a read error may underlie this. In nucleotides, the CDR3 is TGCGCCAGCAGCCCGGGACTAGCGCCCTCCTACGGGCAGTACTTC. It is translated as CASSPGLAPSYGQYF. The V and J genes are TRBV5-1 and TRBJ2-7, with 10 bases identical to TRBD2. Germline values: CDR1 SGHRS, CDR2 YFSETQ. This CDR3 is 15 amino acids long.

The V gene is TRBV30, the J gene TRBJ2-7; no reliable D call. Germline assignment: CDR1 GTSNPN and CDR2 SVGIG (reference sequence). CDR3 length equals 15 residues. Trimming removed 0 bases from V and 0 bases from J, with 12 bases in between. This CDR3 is CAWSVSYPSSYEQYF. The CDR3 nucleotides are TGTGCCTGGAGTGTATCTTACCCTAGCTCCTACGAGCAGTACTTC.

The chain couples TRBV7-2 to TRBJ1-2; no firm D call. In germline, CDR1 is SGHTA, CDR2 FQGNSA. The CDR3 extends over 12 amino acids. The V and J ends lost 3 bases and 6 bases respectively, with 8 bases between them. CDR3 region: CASSFREHGYTF. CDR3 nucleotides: TGTGCCAGCAGCTTTAGGGAGCATGGCTACACCTTC.

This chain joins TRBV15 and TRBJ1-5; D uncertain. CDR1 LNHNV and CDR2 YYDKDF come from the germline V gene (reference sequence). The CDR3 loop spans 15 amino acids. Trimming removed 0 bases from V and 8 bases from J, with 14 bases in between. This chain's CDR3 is CATSRDTTTAKPQHF. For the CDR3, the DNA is TGTGCCACCAGCAGAGATACAACTACGGCGAAGCCCCAGCATTTT.

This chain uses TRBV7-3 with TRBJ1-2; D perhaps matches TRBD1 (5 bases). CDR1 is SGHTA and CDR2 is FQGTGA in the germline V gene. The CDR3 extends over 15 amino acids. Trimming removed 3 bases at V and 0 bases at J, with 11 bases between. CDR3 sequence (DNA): TGTGCCAGCAGCTTTTCGCCGGACACTAACTATGGCTACACCTTC. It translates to CASSFSPDTNYGYTF. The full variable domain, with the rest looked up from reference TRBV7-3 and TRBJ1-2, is GAGVSQTPSNKVTEKGKYVELRCDPISGHTALYWYRQSLGQGPEFLIYFQGTGAADDSGLPNDRFFAVRPEGSVSTLKIQRTERGDSAVYLCASSFSPDTNYGYTFGSGTRLTVV.

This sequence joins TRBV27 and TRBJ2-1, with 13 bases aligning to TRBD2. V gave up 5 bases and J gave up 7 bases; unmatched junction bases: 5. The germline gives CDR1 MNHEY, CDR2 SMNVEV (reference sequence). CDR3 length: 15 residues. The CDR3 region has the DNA TGTGCCAGCAGTCCTACTAGCGGGAGGGGGAATGAGCAGTTCTTC. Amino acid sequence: CASSPTSGRGNEQFF.

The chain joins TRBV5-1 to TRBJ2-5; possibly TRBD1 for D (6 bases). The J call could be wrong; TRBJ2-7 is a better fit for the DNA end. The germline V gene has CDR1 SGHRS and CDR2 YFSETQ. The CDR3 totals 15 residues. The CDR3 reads CASSGSQGSLYEQYF. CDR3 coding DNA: TGCGCCAGCAGCGGGTCCCAGGGGTCTTTGTACGAGCAGTACTTC.

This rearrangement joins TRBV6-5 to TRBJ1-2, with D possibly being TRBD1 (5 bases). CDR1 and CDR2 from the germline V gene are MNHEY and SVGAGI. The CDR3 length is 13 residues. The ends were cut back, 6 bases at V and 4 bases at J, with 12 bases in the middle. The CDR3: CASSPWQGYGYTF. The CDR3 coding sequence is TGTGCCAGCAGCCCCTGGCAGGGCTATGGCTACACCTTC.

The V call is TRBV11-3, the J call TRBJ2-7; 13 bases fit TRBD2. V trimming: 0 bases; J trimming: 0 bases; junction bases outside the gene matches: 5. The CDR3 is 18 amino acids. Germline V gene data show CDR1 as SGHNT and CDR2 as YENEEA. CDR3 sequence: CASSLDRTSGGFSYEQYF. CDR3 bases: TGTGCCAGCAGCTTAGATCGGACTAGCGGGGGCTTCTCCTACGAGCAGTACTTC.

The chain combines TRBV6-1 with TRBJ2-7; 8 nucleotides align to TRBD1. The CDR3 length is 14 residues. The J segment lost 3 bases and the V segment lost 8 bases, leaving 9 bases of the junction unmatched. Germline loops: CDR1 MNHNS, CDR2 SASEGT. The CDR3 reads CASVFRDRLYEQYF. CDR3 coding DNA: TGTGCCAGCGTGTTCCGGGACAGGCTCTACGAGCAGTACTTC.

CDR3 sequence reads: CASSFLGGTEAFF. CDR3 DNA sequence: TGTGCCAGCAGTTTCCTGGGGGGGACTGAAGCTTTCTTT. The chain joins TRBV5-6 to TRBJ1-1, with TRBD1 as a possible D gene (5 bases). CDR1 and CDR2 from the germline V gene are SGHDT and YYEEEE. The CDR3 has 13 residues. Trimming stripped 5 bases from V and 5 bases from J, with 13 bases between.

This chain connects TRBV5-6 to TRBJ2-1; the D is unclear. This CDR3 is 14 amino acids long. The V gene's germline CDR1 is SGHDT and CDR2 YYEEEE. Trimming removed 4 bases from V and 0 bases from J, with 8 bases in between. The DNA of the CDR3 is TGTGCCAGCAGCCTTTGGAGCTCCTACAATGAGCAGTTCTTC. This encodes CASSLWSSYNEQFF.

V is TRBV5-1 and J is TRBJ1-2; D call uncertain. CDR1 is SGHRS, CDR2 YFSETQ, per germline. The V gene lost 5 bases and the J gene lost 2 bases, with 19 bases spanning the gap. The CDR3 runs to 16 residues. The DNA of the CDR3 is TGCGCCAGCAGTCGGGAAGAACCGGGAGCGAACTATGGCTACACCTTC. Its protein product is CASSREEPGANYGYTF.

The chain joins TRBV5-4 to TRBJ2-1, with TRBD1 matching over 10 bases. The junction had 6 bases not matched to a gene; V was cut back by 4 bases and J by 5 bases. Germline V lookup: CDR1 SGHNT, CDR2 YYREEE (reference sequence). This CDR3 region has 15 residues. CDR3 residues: CASSRGQGVNNEQFF. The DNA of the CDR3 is TGTGCCAGCAGCCGAGGACAGGGGGTTAACAATGAGCAGTTCTTC.

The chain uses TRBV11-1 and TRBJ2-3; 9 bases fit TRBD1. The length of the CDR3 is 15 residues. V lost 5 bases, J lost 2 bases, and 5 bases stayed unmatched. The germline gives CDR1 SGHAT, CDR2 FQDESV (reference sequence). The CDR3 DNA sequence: TGTGCCAGCAGCCGACAGGGGGAAGCCACAGATACGCAGTATTTT. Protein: CASSRQGEATDTQYF.

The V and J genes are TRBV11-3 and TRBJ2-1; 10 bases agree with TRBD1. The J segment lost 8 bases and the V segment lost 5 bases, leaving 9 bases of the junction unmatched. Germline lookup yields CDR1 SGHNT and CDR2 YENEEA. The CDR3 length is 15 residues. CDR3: CASSTARDRGDEQFF. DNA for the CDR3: TGTGCCAGCAGCACCGCCCGGGACAGGGGCGATGAGCAGTTCTTC. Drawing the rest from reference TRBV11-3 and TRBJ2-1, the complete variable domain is EAGVVQSPRYKIIEKKQPVAFWCNPISGHNTLYWYLQNLGQGPELLIRYENEEAVDDSQLPKDRFSAERLKGVDSTLKIQPAELGDSAVYLCASSTARDRGDEQFFGPGTRLTVL.

CDR3 residues: CASSEARGVGTDTQYF. CDR3 sequence (DNA): TGTGCCAGCAGTGAAGCGCGGGGGGTCGGCACAGATACGCAGTATTTT. The chain combines TRBV6-1 with TRBJ2-3; 8 nucleotides line up with TRBD2. The CDR3 contains 16 residues. Germline-derived CDR1 and CDR2 are MNHNS and SASEGT. J was trimmed by 1 base and V by 0 bases; bases with no gene match: 3.

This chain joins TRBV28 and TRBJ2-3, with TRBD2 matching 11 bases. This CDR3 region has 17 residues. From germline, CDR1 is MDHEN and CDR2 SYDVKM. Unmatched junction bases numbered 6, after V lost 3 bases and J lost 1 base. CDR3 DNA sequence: TGTGCCAGCAGTTTTGTTCAGGGACTAGCGGGCACAGATACGCAGTATTTT. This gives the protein CASSFVQGLAGTDTQYF.

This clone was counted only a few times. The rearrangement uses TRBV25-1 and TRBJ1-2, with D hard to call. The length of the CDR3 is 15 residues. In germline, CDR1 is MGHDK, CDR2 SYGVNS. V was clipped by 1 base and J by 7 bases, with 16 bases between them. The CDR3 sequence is CASSESGVQLVGYTF. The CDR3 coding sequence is TGTGCCAGCAGTGAATCCGGGGTCCAACTTGTTGGCTACACCTTC.

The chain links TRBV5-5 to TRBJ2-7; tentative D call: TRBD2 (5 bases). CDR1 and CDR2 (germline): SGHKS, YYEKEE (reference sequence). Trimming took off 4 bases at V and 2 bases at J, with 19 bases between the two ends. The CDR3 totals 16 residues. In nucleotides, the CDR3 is TGTGCCAGCAGCGCCCCTTTGGGCGGGCAAACCTACGAGCAGTACTTC. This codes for CASSAPLGGQTYEQYF.

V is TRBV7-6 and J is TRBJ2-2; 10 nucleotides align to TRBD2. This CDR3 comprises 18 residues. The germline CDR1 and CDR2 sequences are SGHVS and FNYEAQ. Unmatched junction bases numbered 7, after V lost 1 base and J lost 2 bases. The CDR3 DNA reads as TGTGCCAGCAGCTTAGAGCCAGCGGGGGGGCTAAACACCGGGGAGCTGTTTTTT. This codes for CASSLEPAGGLNTGELFF.

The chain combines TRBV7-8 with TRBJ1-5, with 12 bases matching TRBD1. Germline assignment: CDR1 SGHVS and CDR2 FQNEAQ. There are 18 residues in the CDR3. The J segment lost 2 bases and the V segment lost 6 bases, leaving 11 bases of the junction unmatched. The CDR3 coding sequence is TGTGCCAGCAGTCCCTGGGACAGGGGGCAGGAGGGCAATCAGCCCCAGCATTTT. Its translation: CASSPWDRGQEGNQPQHF.

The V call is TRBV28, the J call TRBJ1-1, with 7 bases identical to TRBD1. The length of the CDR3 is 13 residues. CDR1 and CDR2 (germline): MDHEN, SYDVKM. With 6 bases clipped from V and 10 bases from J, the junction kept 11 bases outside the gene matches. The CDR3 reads CASSPGQFGGAFF. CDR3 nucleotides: TGTGCCAGCAGCCCGGGACAGTTCGGAGGAGCTTTCTTT.

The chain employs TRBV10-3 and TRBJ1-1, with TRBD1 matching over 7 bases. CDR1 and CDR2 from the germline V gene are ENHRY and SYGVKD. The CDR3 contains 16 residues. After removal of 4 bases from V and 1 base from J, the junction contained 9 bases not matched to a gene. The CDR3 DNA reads TGTGCCATCAGTGGAGGACCACAGGGGTCGAACACTGAAGCTTTCTTT. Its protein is CAISGGPQGSNTEAFF.

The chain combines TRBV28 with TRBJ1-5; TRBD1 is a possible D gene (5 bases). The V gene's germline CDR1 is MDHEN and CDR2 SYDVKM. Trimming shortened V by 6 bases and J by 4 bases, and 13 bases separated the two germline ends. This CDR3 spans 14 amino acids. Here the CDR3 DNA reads TGTGCCAGCAGCCGTTGGGGGGGGAATCAGCCCCAGCATTTT. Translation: CASSRWGGNQPQHF.

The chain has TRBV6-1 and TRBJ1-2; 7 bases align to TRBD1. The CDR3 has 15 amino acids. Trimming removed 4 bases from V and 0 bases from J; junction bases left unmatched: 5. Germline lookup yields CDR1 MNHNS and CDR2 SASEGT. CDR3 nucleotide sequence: TGTGCCAGCAGTGGCTGGACAGGTCCTAACTATGGCTACACCTTC. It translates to CASSGWTGPNYGYTF.

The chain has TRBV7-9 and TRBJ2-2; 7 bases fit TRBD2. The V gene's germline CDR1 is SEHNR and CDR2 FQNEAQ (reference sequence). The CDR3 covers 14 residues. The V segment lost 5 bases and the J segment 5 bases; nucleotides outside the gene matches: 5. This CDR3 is CASSPQRDTGELFF. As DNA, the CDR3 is TGTGCCAGCAGCCCCCAGCGGGATACCGGGGAGCTGTTTTTT.